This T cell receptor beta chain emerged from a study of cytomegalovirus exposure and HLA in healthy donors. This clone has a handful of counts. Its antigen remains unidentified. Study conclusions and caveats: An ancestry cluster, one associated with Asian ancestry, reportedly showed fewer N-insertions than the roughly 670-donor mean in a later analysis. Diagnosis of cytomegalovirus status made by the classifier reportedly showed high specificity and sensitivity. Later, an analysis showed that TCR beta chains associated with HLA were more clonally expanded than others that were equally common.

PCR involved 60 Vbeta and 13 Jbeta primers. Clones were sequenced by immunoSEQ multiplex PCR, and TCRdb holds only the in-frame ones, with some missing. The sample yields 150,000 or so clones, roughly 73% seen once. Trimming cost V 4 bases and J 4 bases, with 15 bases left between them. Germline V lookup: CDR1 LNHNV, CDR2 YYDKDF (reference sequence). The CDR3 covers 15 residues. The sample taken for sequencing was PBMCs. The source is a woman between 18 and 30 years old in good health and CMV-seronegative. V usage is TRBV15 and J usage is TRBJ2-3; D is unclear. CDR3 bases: TGTGCCACCAGCAACTGGAGCCGACTGGCAGATACGCAGTATTTT. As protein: CATSNWSRLADTQYF.